This T cell receptor (beta chain) was captured in a study of shared clonotypes between healthy human individuals. Concerning this clone: What it binds is unknown.

Positive CCR7 selection of CD45RO-negative cells yielded the naive CD8 cells, and terminally differentiated effector memory CD45RA+ cells were excluded. Points from the study as a whole: The diversity represented, both genetic and in exposure history, was limited by few donors.

In germline, CDR1 is SGHRS, CDR2 YFSETQ. This CDR3 is built from 15 residues. J lost 2 bases, V lost 4 bases, and 7 bases had no gene match. Several immunoSEQ plates received, in even portions, the genomic DNA of each subset. Assay used: immunoSEQ multiplex PCR; TCRdb lists only in-frame clones, some missing. The sample includes about 580,000 clones, about 98% of them seen just once. The chain is built from TRBV5-1 and TRBJ2-3, with TRBD1 matching 7 bases. The source is a man younger than 45 in good health. Sequenced sample: naive CD8+ T cells sorted from blood. The CDR3 loop is CASSPRGHDTDTQYF. The CDR3 DNA reads TGCGCCAGCAGCCCGAGGGGGCATGACACAGATACGCAGTATTTT.